This entry lists 4 T cell receptor beta chains sequenced from one sample in a study of glioma-infiltrating T cells. TCR alpha and beta CDR3 regions were amplified from RNA using iRepertoire nested multiplex PCR. TCRdb itself ran the multiplex PCR reads through MiXCR, one entry per CDR3 protein. The sample has 300,000 to 400,000 distinct CDR3 sequences; more than 35% are singletons. Sequences were obtained from glioma tissue, nonneoplastic brain tissue, or PBMCs (not recorded which). These receptors were collected from a human donor with low-grade glioma or glioblastoma, undergoing nonglioma brain surgery, or in good health (not recorded which).

Ten or more counts support this clonotype. The V gene is TRBV6-1, the J gene TRBJ1-2; TRBD1 is a possible D gene (6 bases). Germline V gene lookup returns CDR1 MNHNS and CDR2 SASEGT. The CDR3 runs 14 residues. Trimming pared 4 bases from V and 4 bases from J, leaving 13 bases between. The CDR3: CASSGRGHFYGYTF. The CDR3 DNA reads as TGTGCCAGCAGTGGCAGGGGACACTTCTATGGCTACACCTTC.

In its sample, this clonotype was seen a few times. The chain joins TRBV28 to TRBJ2-7; TRBD2 agrees at 9 bases. Trimming took 9 bases from V and 3 from J; bases not matched to a gene: 6. Germline CDR1 reads MDHEN; CDR2 reads SYDVKM. The CDR3 is 13 residues long. This CDR3 reads CASSAGGRYEQYF. In DNA form, the CDR3 reads TGTGCCAGTTCAGCGGGAGGCCGCTACGAGCAGTACTTC.

As for this clonotype: The final CDR3 position lacks the conserved phenylalanine or tryptophan, pointing to a likely read error. The chain joins TRBV6-1 to TRBJ2-7; D gene unclear. Per germline, CDR1 MNHNS and CDR2 SASEGT. Deletions cut 5 bases from V and 5 bases from J, with 4 bases between. The CDR3 consists of 10 residues. The CDR3: CASSRNEQYY. For the CDR3, the DNA is TGTGCCAGCAGTCGCAACGAGCAGTACTAC.

Ten or more counts support this clonotype. The rearrangement links TRBV7-2 to TRBJ2-2, with a possible D match to TRBD1 (6 bases). Germline V gives CDR1 SGHTA, CDR2 FQGNSA. V gave up 6 bases and J gave up 6 bases, with 17 bases separating them. The CDR3 consists of 15 residues. The chain's CDR3 is CASRNQGSFSGELFF. Written as DNA, the CDR3 is TGTGCCAGCAGGAACCAGGGGTCTTTCTCCGGGGAGCTGTTTTTT.